This is a list of T cell receptor beta chains from one sample in a study of blood T cell repertoires in COVID-19. Clones were sequenced by immunoSEQ multiplex PCR, and TCRdb holds only the in-frame ones, with some missing. The table includes 44,000 or so clones, approximately 83% detected once. What was sequenced was peripheral blood. The source of these receptors is a man older than 75 in a cohort sampled during active COVID-19. The CDR3 runs from the conserved cysteine through the conserved F or W. The order of the fields is V gene, J gene, clone size, D gene, CDR3 protein, CDR3 DNA. The D gene is left open where the match is weak. A clone size is listed for some rows: how often the clone was seen (once, few, many), or a class if it is expanded.

V gene: TRBV30
J gene: TRBJ1-1
clone size: .
D gene: .
CDR3 protein: CAWSRRLTAFF
CDR3 DNA: TGTGCCTGGTCAAGGAGGTTAACAGCTTTCTTT

V gene: TRBV4-3
J gene: TRBJ2-3
clone size: .
D gene: .
CDR3 protein: CASSRRGTDTQYF
CDR3 DNA: TGCGCCAGCAGCCGACGGGGTACAGATACGCAGTATTTT

V gene: TRBV2
J gene: TRBJ1-1
clone size: .
D gene: .
CDR3 protein: CASSSQGTNTEAFF
CDR3 DNA: TGTGCCAGCAGCTCCCAGGGGACCAACACTGAAGCTTTCTTT

V gene: TRBV6-2/TRBV6-3
J gene: TRBJ2-2
clone size: .
D gene: .
CDR3 protein: CASSYLSTSGELFF
CDR3 DNA: TGTGCCAGCAGTTACCTGTCTACCTCCGGGGAGCTGTTTTTT

V gene: TRBV11-1
J gene: TRBJ2-7
clone size: .
D gene: .
CDR3 protein: CASSSHSSGSYEQYF
CDR3 DNA: TGTGCCAGCAGCTCTCATTCTTCGGGGTCCTACGAGCAGTACTTC

V gene: TRBV6-2/TRBV6-3
J gene: TRBJ2-7
clone size: .
D gene: TRBD2
CDR3 protein: CASSYGLAGAFSYEQYF
CDR3 DNA: TGTGCCAGCAGTTACGGACTAGCGGGAGCCTTCTCCTACGAGCAGTACTTC

V gene: TRBV7-2
J gene: TRBJ2-7
clone size: .
D gene: .
CDR3 protein: CASSLGHPYEQYF
CDR3 DNA: TGTGCCAGCAGCTTAGGACACCCCTACGAGCAGTACTTC

V gene: TRBV19
J gene: TRBJ1-5
clone size: .
D gene: .
CDR3 protein: CASSIFGGGGNQPQHF
CDR3 DNA: TGTGCCAGTAGTATATTCGGGGGGGGTGGTAATCAGCCCCAGCATTTT

V gene: TRBV19
J gene: TRBJ2-1
clone size: .
D gene: TRBD1
CDR3 protein: CASIGQGAYNEQFF
CDR3 DNA: TGTGCCAGTATCGGACAGGGAGCCTACAATGAGCAGTTCTTC

V gene: TRBV11-2
J gene: TRBJ2-2
clone size: .
D gene: TRBD1
CDR3 protein: CASKGTDITGELFF
CDR3 DNA: TGTGCCAGCAAGGGGACAGACATTACCGGGGAGCTGTTTTTT

V gene: TRBV18
J gene: TRBJ2-5
clone size: .
D gene: TRBD2
CDR3 protein: CASSRGTSGGKTQYF
CDR3 DNA: TGTGCCAGCTCTCGAGGGACTAGCGGGGGGAAGACCCAGTACTTC

V gene: TRBV18
J gene: TRBJ2-6
clone size: .
D gene: TRBD1
CDR3 protein: CASSLMGTGGNGANVLTF
CDR3 DNA: TGTGCCAGCTCGCTTATGGGAACAGGGGGCAATGGGGCCAACGTCCTGACTTTC

V gene: TRBV9
J gene: TRBJ2-1
clone size: .
D gene: TRBD2
CDR3 protein: CASSVTGLAPLNEQFF
CDR3 DNA: TGTGCCAGCAGCGTAACCGGACTAGCGCCCCTCAATGAGCAGTTCTTC

V gene: TRBV27
J gene: TRBJ2-7
clone size: few
D gene: TRBD1
CDR3 protein: CASREGTGATYEQYF
CDR3 DNA: TGTGCCAGCAGGGAGGGGACAGGGGCGACCTACGAGCAGTACTTC

V gene: TRBV20-1
J gene: TRBJ1-2
clone size: .
D gene: .
CDR3 protein: CSASQWGRNYGYTF
CDR3 DNA: TGCAGTGCTAGTCAGTGGGGCAGAAACTATGGCTACACCTTC

V gene: TRBV7-2
J gene: TRBJ2-1
clone size: .
D gene: TRBD2
CDR3 protein: CASSPAGTSGSKNEQFF
CDR3 DNA: TGTGCCAGCAGCCCCGCAGGGACTAGCGGGAGTAAAAATGAGCAGTTCTTC

V gene: TRBV4-3
J gene: TRBJ2-7
clone size: few
D gene: .
CDR3 protein: CASSQDRVYEQYF
CDR3 DNA: TGCGCCAGCAGCCAAGATCGAGTCTACGAGCAGTACTTC

V gene: TRBV6-1
J gene: TRBJ1-1
clone size: .
D gene: .
CDR3 protein: CASSDQDNTEAFF
CDR3 DNA: TGTGCCAGCAGTGATCAGGATAACACTGAAGCTTTCTTT

V gene: TRBV4-1
J gene: TRBJ2-2
clone size: few
D gene: TRBD2
CDR3 protein: CASSRGVGVAGGPITGELFF
CDR3 DNA: TGCGCCAGCAGCCGAGGGGTGGGAGTAGCGGGGGGCCCCATTACCGGGGAGCTGTTTTTT

V gene: TRBV10-3
J gene: TRBJ1-1
clone size: .
D gene: .
CDR3 protein: CAISMTVRTEAFF
CDR3 DNA: TGTGCCATCAGTATGACAGTTCGCACTGAAGCTTTCTTT

V gene: TRBV11-2
J gene: TRBJ2-1
clone size: once
D gene: .
CDR3 protein: CASSSRLGLTEYNEQFF
CDR3 DNA: TGTGCCAGCAGCTCCAGACTCGGACTGACGGAATACAATGAGCAGTTCTTC

V gene: TRBV24-1
J gene: TRBJ1-2
clone size: once
D gene: .
CDR3 protein: CATSDARGDNGYTF
CDR3 DNA: TGTGCCACCAGCGATGCCCGGGGTGACAATGGCTACACCTTC

V gene: TRBV10-3
J gene: TRBJ1-2
clone size: .
D gene: .
CDR3 protein: CAISSNQGRDDYGYTF
CDR3 DNA: TGTGCCATCAGTTCGAATCAGGGAAGGGATGACTATGGCTACACCTTC

V gene: TRBV6-2/TRBV6-3
J gene: TRBJ1-5
clone size: .
D gene: TRBD1
CDR3 protein: CASSWGTDYQPQHF
CDR3 DNA: TGTGCCAGCAGTTGGGGGACAGATTATCAGCCCCAGCATTTT

V gene: TRBV28
J gene: TRBJ1-6
clone size: .
D gene: TRBD1
CDR3 protein: CASSLRGQGRPPLHF
CDR3 DNA: TGTGCCAGCAGTTTAAGAGGACAGGGTAGGCCACCCCTCCACTTT

V gene: TRBV5-6
J gene: TRBJ2-1
clone size: .
D gene: TRBD2
CDR3 protein: CASSLRGLAGVSEQFF
CDR3 DNA: TGTGCCAGCAGCTTGAGGGGACTAGCGGGAGTATCTGAGCAGTTCTTC

V gene: TRBV12-3/TRBV12-4
J gene: TRBJ1-5
clone size: .
D gene: .
CDR3 protein: CASSFGEGQPQHF
CDR3 DNA: TGTGCCAGCAGTTTTGGGGAGGGTCAGCCCCAGCATTTT

V gene: TRBV18
J gene: TRBJ2-1
clone size: .
D gene: TRBD2
CDR3 protein: CASSIQAGGSYNEQFF
CDR3 DNA: TGTGCCAGCTCCATCCAGGCGGGGGGCTCCTACAATGAGCAGTTCTTC

V gene: TRBV15
J gene: TRBJ2-7
clone size: .
D gene: .
CDR3 protein: CATSRDLWATYEQYF
CDR3 DNA: TGTGCCACCAGCAGAGACCTGTGGGCGACCTACGAGCAGTACTTC

V gene: TRBV30
J gene: TRBJ1-2
clone size: .
D gene: .
CDR3 protein: CAWRQPGGANYGYTF
CDR3 DNA: TGTGCCTGGAGACAACCGGGGGGCGCGAACTATGGCTACACCTTC

V gene: TRBV5-1
J gene: TRBJ2-1
clone size: .
D gene: .
CDR3 protein: CASSQAGSSYNEQFF
CDR3 DNA: TGCGCCAGCAGCCAGGCGGGATCATCCTACAATGAGCAGTTCTTC

V gene: TRBV19
J gene: TRBJ1-4
clone size: .
D gene: .
CDR3 protein: CASSETDTNEKLFF
CDR3 DNA: TGTGCCAGTAGTGAGACAGATACAAATGAAAAACTGTTTTTT

V gene: TRBV19
J gene: TRBJ2-3
clone size: .
D gene: TRBD1
CDR3 protein: CASSTLTGPQATQYF
CDR3 DNA: TGTGCCAGTAGTACCCTGACAGGGCCTCAAGCTACGCAGTATTTT

V gene: TRBV18
J gene: TRBJ2-7
clone size: once
D gene: TRBD1
CDR3 protein: CASSPFPGQGGSEQYF
CDR3 DNA: TGTGCCAGCTCACCATTCCCGGGACAGGGAGGGAGCGAGCAGTACTTC

V gene: TRBV28
J gene: TRBJ2-7
clone size: .
D gene: TRBD2
CDR3 protein: CASSRRGGAYEQYF
CDR3 DNA: TGTGCCAGCAGTAGACGGGGGGGAGCCTACGAGCAGTACTTC

V gene: TRBV11-2
J gene: TRBJ2-3
clone size: .
D gene: TRBD2
CDR3 protein: CASSQSPAGGTDTQYF
CDR3 DNA: TGTGCCAGCAGCCAATCACCAGCGGGAGGGACAGATACGCAGTATTTT

V gene: TRBV9
J gene: TRBJ1-2
clone size: .
D gene: .
CDR3 protein: CASSVAPAGPYGYTF
CDR3 DNA: TGTGCCAGCAGCGTAGCTCCGGCAGGGCCCTATGGCTACACCTTC

V gene: TRBV18
J gene: TRBJ1-2
clone size: once
D gene: .
CDR3 protein: CASSSDSYGYTF
CDR3 DNA: TGTGCCAGCTCATCAGACAGCTATGGCTACACCTTC

V gene: TRBV2
J gene: TRBJ2-3
clone size: .
D gene: .
CDR3 protein: CASKVAEWDTQYF
CDR3 DNA: TGTGCCAGTAAGGTAGCGGAGTGGGATACGCAGTATTTT

V gene: TRBV7-9
J gene: TRBJ2-7
clone size: .
D gene: .
CDR3 protein: CASTQGNEQYF
CDR3 DNA: TGTGCCAGCACGCAGGGGAACGAGCAGTACTTC

V gene: TRBV14
J gene: TRBJ2-5
clone size: .
D gene: TRBD1
CDR3 protein: CASSPRGHRQGQETQYF
CDR3 DNA: TGTGCCAGCAGCCCTCGGGGACACCGACAGGGTCAAGAGACCCAGTACTTC

V gene: TRBV29-1
J gene: TRBJ1-1
clone size: once
D gene: .
CDR3 protein: CSGGHGNTEAFF
CDR3 DNA: TGCAGCGGGGGGCACGGGAACACTGAAGCTTTCTTT

V gene: TRBV5-6
J gene: TRBJ2-5
clone size: .
D gene: TRBD2
CDR3 protein: CASSRRLAAQETQYF
CDR3 DNA: TGTGCCAGCAGCCGTCGACTAGCGGCACAAGAGACCCAGTACTTC

V gene: TRBV19
J gene: TRBJ2-2
clone size: .
D gene: TRBD1
CDR3 protein: CASSLQPGTGWTGELFF
CDR3 DNA: TGTGCCAGTAGTCTTCAACCCGGGACAGGGTGGACCGGGGAGCTGTTTTTT

V gene: TRBV28
J gene: TRBJ2-7
clone size: .
D gene: .
CDR3 protein: CASSSPGGPRPYEQYF
CDR3 DNA: TGTGCCAGCAGTTCGCCAGGAGGCCCTCGACCCTACGAGCAGTACTTC

V gene: TRBV7-9
J gene: TRBJ1-2
clone size: .
D gene: TRBD1
CDR3 protein: CASSQMTGIDGYTF
CDR3 DNA: TGTGCCAGCAGCCAAATGACAGGGATTGATGGCTACACCTTC

V gene: TRBV24-1
J gene: TRBJ2-3
clone size: .
D gene: TRBD1
CDR3 protein: CATSDPGTVTDTQYF
CDR3 DNA: TGTGCCACCAGTGACCCTGGGACAGTCACAGATACGCAGTATTTT

V gene: TRBV7-9
J gene: TRBJ1-5
clone size: .
D gene: .
CDR3 protein: CASSPEGGASNQPQHF
CDR3 DNA: TGTGCCAGCAGCCCAGAGGGAGGAGCGAGCAATCAGCCCCAGCATTTT

V gene: TRBV6-1
J gene: TRBJ2-1
clone size: .
D gene: .
CDR3 protein: CASSEQPLAGYNEQFF
CDR3 DNA: TGTGCCAGCAGTGAACAGCCACTCGCGGGGTACAATGAGCAGTTCTTC

V gene: TRBV28
J gene: TRBJ1-1
clone size: .
D gene: TRBD1
CDR3 protein: CASRLQGDTEAFF
CDR3 DNA: TGTGCCAGCAGATTACAGGGGGACACTGAAGCTTTCTTT

V gene: TRBV4-1
J gene: TRBJ1-6
clone size: few
D gene: TRBD1
CDR3 protein: CASSQIRQGGGFSPLHF
CDR3 DNA: TGCGCCAGCAGCCAAATTAGACAGGGGGGGGGATTTTCACCCCTCCACTTT

V gene: TRBV14
J gene: TRBJ1-4
clone size: once
D gene: .
CDR3 protein: CASSQDTPGGGNEKLFF
CDR3 DNA: TGTGCCAGCAGCCAAGACACCCCTGGTGGGGGGAATGAAAAACTGTTTTTT

V gene: TRBV6-2/TRBV6-3
J gene: TRBJ2-1
clone size: .
D gene: .
CDR3 protein: CASSYSPTRYNEQFF
CDR3 DNA: TGTGCCAGCAGTTACTCCCCGACACGTTACAATGAGCAGTTCTTC

V gene: TRBV18
J gene: TRBJ2-1
clone size: .
D gene: TRBD1
CDR3 protein: CASSPNRGGGEQFF
CDR3 DNA: TGTGCCAGCTCACCAAACAGGGGTGGAGGTGAGCAGTTCTTC

V gene: TRBV5-4
J gene: TRBJ2-5
clone size: .
D gene: TRBD1
CDR3 protein: CASSTPTGGGRETQYF
CDR3 DNA: TGTGCCAGCAGCACACCGACAGGGGGTGGGCGAGAGACCCAGTACTTC